This section outlines one T cell receptor (beta chain) sequence together with its context. Trimming stripped 4 bases from V and 1 base from J, with 7 bases between. This CDR3 spans 13 amino acids. Germline V gives CDR1 MRHNA, CDR2 SNTAGT. Sequencing used immunoSEQ multiplex PCR; TCRdb keeps in-frame clones, though not all of them. The repertoire holds 25,000 to 35,000 clones, with approximately 89% as singletons. The data originate from a study of multiple sclerosis patients with progressive multifocal leukoencephalopathy. Time point specified: before natalizumab initiation. This chain connects TRBV6-4 to TRBJ1-1; D uncertain. The TCR sequence derives from a human donor with multiple sclerosis. Sample: PBMCs. The CDR3 is CASSAKGNTEAFF. In DNA form, the CDR3 reads TGTGCCAGCAGTGCAAAAGGGAACACTGAAGCTTTCTTT.